This T cell receptor beta chain was retrieved from a study of cytomegalovirus exposure and HLA in healthy donors. Findings and caveats of the study: Most TCR sequences showed up rarely, but some public TCRs showed up in many donors.

Primers for the PCR totalled 60 Vbeta and 13 Jbeta. Clones were read by immunoSEQ multiplex PCR, and TCRdb kept only the in-frame ones, dropping some. This sample yields some 190,000 clones, of which 81% are seen a single time; 3.4% belongs to the top ten. The CDR3 spans 15 residues. The germline V gene encodes CDR1 WNHNN and CDR2 SYGVQD (reference sequence). The V and J ends lost 4 bases and 5 bases respectively, with 17 bases between them. In nominal health when sampled, donors likely had unrecorded immune exposures nonetheless. With respect to this clone: Its specificity is not known.

This TCR came from a middle-aged man in good health and CMV-seropositive. The rearrangement links TRBV10-1 to TRBJ2-5, with D possibly TRBD2 on 6 matching bases. Specimen: PBMCs. In DNA, the CDR3 is TGCGCCAGCAGTGGGTCCGCGGGGAGTAAGGAGACCCAGTACTTC. It encodes CASSGSAGSKETQYF.